This TCR beta chain was identified during a study of blood T cell repertoires in COVID-19. Overall study: T cells, B-cell-depleted T cells, or PBMCs provided the cDNA or gDNA that served as material.

Generated by immunoSEQ multiplex PCR, the TCRdb table keeps only in-frame clones and is missing some. The sample yields around 150,000 clones, approximately 79% seen once. Trimming at V came to 8 bases and at J to 0 bases, leaving 7 bases not matched to a gene. Germline V lookup: CDR1 WNHNN, CDR2 SYGVQD (reference sequence). This CDR3 region has 15 residues. Sequenced sample: peripheral blood. This chain uses TRBV10-1 with TRBJ2-3; TRBD2 agrees at 8 bases. The TCR comes from a middle-aged woman with COVID-19, enrolled during active disease. This CDR3 is CASSQAGGSTDTQYF. In DNA form, the CDR3 reads TGCGCCAGCTCCCAGGCGGGGGGAAGCACAGATACGCAGTATTTT.